This entry describes one T cell receptor (beta chain). Its specificity is not known. The length of the CDR3 is 14 residues. Trimming stripped 4 bases from V and 4 bases from J, with 14 bases between. Germline V gives CDR1 LNHNV, CDR2 YYDKDF (reference sequence). Terminally differentiated effector memory CD45RA+ cells were excluded from the naive CD8 cells, which were CD45RO-negative and positively selected for CCR7. TCRdb keeps only in-frame clones here, not all; method: immunoSEQ multiplex PCR. The data show hundreds of thousands of clones, 95% to 97% seen once. This entry is derived from a study of shared clonotypes between healthy human individuals. About the study: Used for every donor were three CD4 naive, three CD4 memory, two CD8 naive and one CD8 memory plate. Study-wide points: Relative to their counterparts shared across all four donors, non-shared clonotypes exhibited diminished generation probabilities.

Sequences were obtained from naive CD8+ T cells sorted from blood. This sequence was found in a woman between 25 and 40 years old in good health. The chain links TRBV15 to TRBJ2-7; no clear D. CDR3: CATSKTPGSYEQYF. CDR3 nucleotide sequence: TGTGCCACCAGCAAAACTCCAGGTTCTTACGAGCAGTACTTC.